This TCR beta chain emerged from a study of cytomegalovirus exposure and HLA in healthy donors. In the PCR, 60 Vbeta and 13 Jbeta primers were used. The protocol was immunoSEQ multiplex PCR, while the TCRdb copy is restricted to in-frame clones and leaves out a portion. This sample yields tens of thousands of clones, of which roughly four fifths are seen a single time; approximately 5.8% belongs to the top ten. Study outcomes and limitations: It is likely that the observed cluster of highly shared sequence variants was a sequencing artifact. Confirmation was obtained in vitro that a few CMV-associated chains are specific for CMV antigens. Immune exposure information comprised only CMV serostatus.

J was trimmed by 4 bases and V by 4 bases; bases with no gene match: 6. CDR1 WNHNN and CDR2 SYGVQD come from the germline V gene (reference sequence). This CDR3 is 14 amino acids long. Regarding this clone: Its specificity is unknown.

The specimen sequenced was PBMCs. This chain links TRBV10-1 with TRBJ1-1; 7 nucleotides match TRBD1. The clonotype originates from a man in his forties or fifties in good health and CMV-seronegative. The CDR3 DNA is TGCGCCAGCAGTGTGAACCGGGACAGCACTGAAGCTTTCTTT. Its protein product is CASSVNRDSTEAFF.